A single sample gave rise to the 32 T cell receptor beta chains below, sequenced in a study of blood T cell repertoires in COVID-19. Sequencing was performed with immunoSEQ multiplex PCR; in TCRdb, only in-frame clones are kept and a portion is missing. The sample contains about 320,000 clones, more than 85% of which appear only once. Sequenced input: PBMCs or T cells enriched from blood (not recorded which). These receptors came from a woman in her twenties or thirties who had been exposed to COVID-19.

The chain combines TRBV10-1 with TRBJ1-1; 9 bases align to TRBD1. The CDR3 contains 12 residues. Germline lookup yields CDR1 WNHNN and CDR2 SYGVQD (reference sequence). V trimming: 6 bases; J trimming: 10 bases; junction bases outside the gene matches: 6. CDR3 nucleotide sequence: TGCGCCAGCAGAGACAGGGGGTACGGAGCTTTCTTT. This sequence encodes CASRDRGYGAFF.

This clone was observed a handful of times. V and J are TRBV5-5 and TRBJ1-2; no reliable D call. V lost 1 base, J lost 3 bases, and 13 bases lay in between. The CDR3 consists of 15 residues. Germline CDR1 SGHKS, CDR2 YYEKEE (reference sequence). The DNA for the CDR3 is TGTGCCAGCAGCTTGTCGAAGGATAGCGACTATGGCTACACCTTC. Its protein product is CASSLSKDSDYGYTF.

The V call is TRBV29-1, the J call TRBJ1-2; perhaps TRBD1 as D (6 bases). CDR3 length: 12 amino acids. Per germline, CDR1 SQVTM and CDR2 ANQGSEA. Trimming shortened V by 6 bases and J by 3 bases, and 11 bases separated the two germline ends. The CDR3 protein is CSVRQEDYGYTF. CDR3 nucleotide sequence: TGCAGCGTAAGACAGGAAGACTATGGCTACACCTTC.

The CDR3 region has the DNA TGTGCCAGCAGCGTGGAGGGTCGCACAGATACGCAGTATTTT. Its translation: CASSVEGRTDTQYF. V and J are TRBV9 and TRBJ2-3; possible D gene TRBD2, 6 bases. Germline-derived CDR1 and CDR2 are SGDLS and YYNGEE. Trimming cost V 2 bases and J 1 base, with 8 bases left between them. This CDR3 comprises 14 residues.

The chain has TRBV20-1 and TRBJ1-2; D ambiguous. CDR1 and CDR2 from the germline V gene are DFQATT and SNEGSKA (reference sequence). The CDR3 covers 9 residues. In DNA form, the CDR3 reads TGCCGCGGGGACTATGGCTACACCTTC. It is translated as CRGDYGYTF.

This clone showed up just once. This chain joins TRBV5-1 and TRBJ1-2; D may be TRBD1 (6 bases). V lost 4 bases and J 4 bases, leaving 17 bases between the germline ends. The CDR3 length is 15 residues. In germline, CDR1 is SGHRS, CDR2 YFSETQ. The CDR3 DNA reads TGCGCCAGCAGCCCGGACAGTCCAACTGTCTATGGCTACACCTTC. This gives the protein CASSPDSPTVYGYTF.

The J gene is TRBJ1-1, the V gene TRBV27; possibly TRBD1 for D (5 bases). Looked up from germline, CDR1 is MNHEY and CDR2 is SMNVEV (reference sequence). This CDR3 is 13 amino acids long. The V end was cut by 4 bases, the J end by 4 bases, with 10 bases between. The CDR3 DNA sequence: TGTGCCAGCAGTTCGATGACAGTCACTGAAGCTTTCTTT. This sequence encodes CASSSMTVTEAFF.

The chain joins TRBV20-1 to TRBJ2-7; TRBD2 aligns across 8 bases. The germline V gene encodes CDR1 DFQATT and CDR2 SNEGSKA (reference sequence). V gave up 6 bases and J gave up 3 bases; unmatched junction bases: 25. The CDR3 contains 19 residues. CDR3 nucleotides: TGCAGTGCGAGTGGGGTAAGCGGGAGCCCACAAATACTGATCTACGAGCAGTACTTC. Protein: CSASGVSGSPQILIYEQYF.

The chain joins TRBV12-3 or TRBV12-4 to TRBJ1-1; weak D call: TRBD1 (5 bases). V was cut by 6 bases and J by 1 base, with 9 bases left in between. The CDR3 has 13 amino acids. The CDR3 DNA follows: TGTGCCAGCAGGTCAACAGGGAACACTGAAGCTTTCTTT. Protein: CASRSTGNTEAFF.

CDR3 nucleotide sequence: TGTGCCATCAAGGATATGGCAGGAACCTCCTACGAGCAGTACTTC. Amino acid sequence: CAIKDMAGTSYEQYF. The genes are TRBV10-3 and TRBJ2-7; D remains unclear. This CDR3 has 15 amino acids. V was clipped by 7 bases and J by 0 bases, with 16 bases between them. CDR1 and CDR2 (germline): ENHRY, SYGVKD.

To note about this clone: Germline is not matched at one junction end, which may reflect a read error. V and J are TRBV7-2 and TRBJ2-2, with D possibly TRBD2 on 6 matching bases. Germline V gene sequence: CDR1 SGHTA, CDR2 FQGNSA. There are 15 residues in the CDR3. CDR3 sequence reads: CASTLFGGGTGELFF. CDR3 sequence (DNA): TGTGCCAGCACCTTATTCGGGGGAGGCACCGGGGAGCTGTTTTTT.

This sequence joins TRBV27 and TRBJ2-7; the D gene is possibly TRBD1 (6 bases). CDR3 size: 15 residues. Trimming took off 4 bases at V and 3 bases at J, with 16 bases between the two ends. Germline loops: CDR1 MNHEY, CDR2 SMNVEV (reference sequence). The CDR3 sequence: CASSSLGQGSYEQYF. CDR3 sequence (DNA): TGTGCCAGCAGTTCCCTGGGGCAGGGGAGCTACGAGCAGTACTTC.

The chain links TRBV7-7 to TRBJ2-2; TRBD2 might be the D (6 bases). CDR3 length: 15 residues. Germline V CDR1 and CDR2: SSHAT, FNYEAQ (reference sequence). Trimming cost V 8 bases and J 7 bases, with 20 bases left between them. CDR3 amino acids: CASRPGLGAIGELFF. The CDR3 DNA reads TGTGCCAGCCGCCCGGGACTCGGGGCAATCGGGGAGCTGTTTTTT.

The chain employs TRBV5-6 and TRBJ1-4; 7 positions match TRBD1. The CDR3 runs 14 residues. Losses at the gene ends were 2 bases for V and 8 bases for J; bases not matched to a gene: 6. CDR1 and CDR2 from the germline V gene are SGHDT and YYEEEE. The CDR3 DNA sequence: TGTGCCAGCAGCTTCTTGACAGGGAGGGAAAAACTGTTTTTT. This gives the protein CASSFLTGREKLFF.

Written as DNA, the CDR3 is TGTGCCAGCAGTCCGGGAAGCCCCCTAGGAGATACGCAGTATTTT. This encodes CASSPGSPLGDTQYF. V is TRBV27 and J is TRBJ2-3; a weak D match, TRBD2 (5 bases). The CDR3 is 15 residues long. CDR1 is MNHEY, CDR2 SMNVEV, per germline (reference sequence). Trimming shortened V by 5 bases and J by 5 bases, and 17 bases separated the two germline ends.

The chain recombines TRBV15 with TRBJ1-2; D not certain. V lost 6 bases and J lost 4, with 15 bases in between. Germline loops: CDR1 LNHNV, CDR2 YYDKDF (reference sequence). This CDR3 has 14 amino acids. The CDR3 DNA follows: TGTGCCACCAGTCCGGCGGAGTTTGGCTATGGCTACACCTTC. Translation gives CATSPAEFGYGYTF.

The table lists this clone with a count of one. This chain connects TRBV5-1 to TRBJ2-5; D is perhaps TRBD2 (7 bases). The CDR3 consists of 14 residues. V was pared by 5 bases and J by 0 bases, with 11 bases between. Germline V CDR1 and CDR2: SGHRS, YFSETQ. The CDR3 DNA reads TGCGCCAGCAGTGCGGGGGCCAACCAAGAGACCCAGTACTTC. As protein: CASSAGANQETQYF.

The chain employs TRBV21-1 and TRBJ1-5. TRBV21-1 is a recognized pseudogene. This CDR3 comprises 14 residues. This CDR3 is CASSSRRNRGGQHF. CDR3 nucleotide sequence: TGTGCCAGCAGCTCCCGAAGAAATAGGGGGGGACAGCATTTT.

The rearrangement uses TRBV9 and TRBJ1-3, with D perhaps TRBD1 (5 bases). Germline CDR1 is SGDLS and CDR2 is YYNGEE. CDR3 length: 15 amino acids. V was shortened by 7 bases and J by 0 bases, with 14 bases between the two germline ends. CDR3 region: CASAGDGNSGNTIYF. The DNA for the CDR3 is TGTGCCAGCGCGGGGGACGGCAACTCTGGAAACACCATATATTTT. The variable domain in full, with the rest retrieved from reference TRBV9 and TRBJ1-3, is DSGVTQTPKHLITATGQRVTLRCSPRSGDLSVYWYQQSLDQGLQFLIQYYNGEERAKGNILERFSAQQFPDLHSELNLSSLELGDSALYFCASAGDGNSGNTIYFGEGSWLTVV.

The chain links TRBV19 to TRBJ2-3; 13 bases line up with TRBD2. The CDR3 length is 19 residues. Trimming removed 9 bases from V and 3 bases from J; junction bases left unmatched: 18. Germline CDR1 and CDR2: LNHDA and SQIVND (reference sequence). In nucleotides, the CDR3 is TGTGCCAGCAGGCCTACTAGCGGGGGGGGGTTCAAAGAGACAGATACGCAGTATTTT. Protein sequence: CASRPTSGGGFKETDTQYF.

The J gene is TRBJ2-7, the V gene TRBV19; 10 nucleotides align to TRBD1. Germline-derived CDR1 and CDR2 are LNHDA and SQIVND (reference sequence). The CDR3 runs to 15 residues. J gave up 5 bases and V 5 bases, and 9 bases lay outside the gene matches. The CDR3 coding sequence is TGTGCCAGTAGTCGCGACAGGGGGCGCGTAGACGAGCAGTACTTC. Translation: CASSRDRGRVDEQYF.

The chain is built from TRBV5-1 and TRBJ1-2, with TRBD1 matching over 12 bases. The CDR3 is 21 residues long. Germline-derived CDR1 and CDR2 are SGHRS and YFSETQ. V shed 2 bases, J shed 0 bases, and the junction held 17 bases outside the gene matches. CDR3 sequence: CASSLAALFGTGGGSNYGYTF. DNA for the CDR3: TGCGCCAGCAGCTTAGCCGCCCTTTTCGGGACAGGGGGCGGCTCTAACTATGGCTACACCTTC.

CDR3 residues: CATIRRFGGANEKLFF. The DNA for the CDR3 is TGTGCCACCATAAGGAGGTTCGGGGGGGCTAATGAAAAACTGTTTTTT. V and J are TRBV27 and TRBJ1-4; the D gene is possibly TRBD1 (5 bases). V lost 10 bases, J lost 3 bases, and 21 bases lay in between. CDR1 is MNHEY, CDR2 SMNVEV, per germline (reference sequence). This CDR3 is 16 amino acids long.

V usage is TRBV7-9 and J usage is TRBJ2-3; D may be TRBD2 (6 bases). Germline loops: CDR1 SEHNR, CDR2 FQNEAQ (reference sequence). This CDR3 has 18 amino acids. Trimming removed 5 bases from V and 0 bases from J, with 21 bases in between. CDR3 nucleotide sequence: TGTGCCAGCAGCCGCGGGACGTTACAGGTTTCTAGCACAGATACGCAGTATTTT. Its protein is CASSRGTLQVSSTDTQYF.

This clone was seen just once. This rearrangement joins TRBV13 to TRBJ1-2, with D perhaps TRBD1 (5 bases). The CDR3 runs 13 residues. The V and J ends lost 5 bases and 4 bases respectively, with 11 bases between them. In germline, CDR1 is PRHDT, CDR2 FYEKMQ (reference sequence). The CDR3 DNA follows: TGTGCCAGCAGCCCAGGGTTAATCTATGGCTACACCTTC. It yields the protein CASSPGLIYGYTF.

The V gene is TRBV6-4, the J gene TRBJ2-3, with a weak D call TRBD2 (5 bases). This CDR3 region has 15 residues. Germline V lookup: CDR1 MRHNA, CDR2 SNTAGT. Trimming left V 6 bases short and J 5 bases short, with 18 bases between. CDR3 DNA: TGTGCCAGCAGCGCAAACCCCGGGATGGGAGATACGCAGTATTTT. The encoded protein is CASSANPGMGDTQYF.

This clone appeared once. The chain employs TRBV28 and TRBJ1-6; no definite D call. The CDR3 has 12 residues. The V end lost 2 bases, the J end lost 9 bases, and 5 bases lay between the germline ends. Germline CDR1 reads MDHEN; CDR2 reads SYDVKM. CDR3 region: CASSLSRSPLHF. The CDR3 region has the DNA TGTGCCAGCAGTTTAAGCCGTTCACCCCTCCACTTT. The full variable domain, rest sourced from reference TRBV28 and TRBJ1-6, is DVKVTQSSRYLVKRTGEKVFLECVQDMDHENMFWYRQDPGLGLRLIYFSYDVKMKEKGDIPEGYSVSREKKERFSLILESASTNQTSMYLCASSLSRSPLHFGNGTRLTVT.

Remarks on this clone: The junction shows a germline mismatch at one end, possibly a read error. The chain has TRBV2 and TRBJ1-4; tentatively, D is TRBD1 (6 bases). The CDR3 spans 14 residues. Germline CDR1 reads SNHLY; CDR2 reads FYNNEI. CDR3 bases: TGTGCCAGCAGAGAAGGGGGAGAGAATGAAAAACTGTTTTTT. Protein: CASREGGENEKLFF.

This chain links TRBV6-1 with TRBJ1-1; 7 positions match TRBD1. The CDR3 length is 16 residues. Germline V gene lookup returns CDR1 MNHNS and CDR2 SASEGT. Trimming took 3 bases from V and 0 from J; bases not matched to a gene: 7. CDR3 DNA: TGTGCCAGCAGTGACCCGAGGGGGCAGCTGAACACTGAAGCTTTCTTT. It yields the protein CASSDPRGQLNTEAFF.

The chain links TRBV11-2 to TRBJ1-1; D ambiguous. Germline V CDR1 and CDR2: SGHAT, FQNNGV. Trimming shortened V by 5 bases and J by 1 base, and 17 bases separated the two germline ends. CDR3 length: 16 amino acids. CDR3 loop: CASSGRASGGNTEAFF. DNA for the CDR3: TGTGCCAGCAGCGGGAGGGCCTCAGGCGGGAACACTGAAGCTTTCTTT.

This chain connects TRBV3-1 (or the pseudogene TRBV3-2) to TRBJ1-2; 9 bases are shared with TRBD1. V shed 4 bases, J shed 7 bases, and the junction held 16 bases outside the gene matches. The CDR3 covers 17 residues. From germline, CDR1 is LGHDT and CDR2 YNNKEL (reference sequence). CDR3 amino acids: CASSRPGHRGRPSGYTF. The CDR3 DNA sequence: TGTGCCAGCAGCCGCCCAGGCCACAGGGGGCGCCCCAGTGGCTACACCTTC.

The gene calls are TRBV7-2 and TRBJ2-7; D is possibly TRBD2 (6 bases). The CDR3 loop spans 14 amino acids. Germline V CDR1 and CDR2: SGHTA, FQGNSA. Trimming removed 5 bases from V and 2 bases from J, with 13 bases in between. DNA for the CDR3: TGTGCCAGCAGCCCGAGGACGGGAGCCTACGAGCAGTACTTC. Protein: CASSPRTGAYEQYF.